These 5 T cell receptor beta chains share one sample of origin, sequenced in a study of shared clonotypes between healthy human individuals. Measured with immunoSEQ multiplex PCR; TCRdb has only the in-frame clones, and not every one. The sample carries around 2,000,000 clones, 90% to 95% recorded once. The sample taken for sequencing was naive CD4+ T cells sorted from blood. Sample subset: CD45RA+ positively selected. The receptors come from a young man in good health.

The J gene is TRBJ2-7, the V gene TRBV5-8; D may be TRBD2 (5 bases). V lost 2 bases and J 3 bases, leaving 9 bases between the germline ends. This CDR3 region has 13 residues. The germline gives CDR1 SGHTS, CDR2 YDEGEE. CDR3 bases: TGTGCCAGCAGCTTTCCGGGATTCTACGAGCAGTACTTC. Residues: CASSFPGFYEQYF.

The gene calls are TRBV19 and TRBJ1-5, with D possibly TRBD1 on 5 matching bases. Deletions cut 3 bases from V and 8 bases from J, with 8 bases between. The CDR3 spans 12 residues. Germline V gene sequence: CDR1 LNHDA, CDR2 SQIVND (reference sequence). CDR3 region: CASSIKGKPQHF. DNA for the CDR3: TGTGCCAGTAGTATTAAGGGGAAGCCCCAGCATTTT.

Remarks on this clone: At the DNA level, this CDR3 is encoded by other sequences in the same sample as well. The rearrangement uses TRBV7-2 and TRBJ2-1, with TRBD1 identical over 7 bases. V trimming: 4 bases; J trimming: 0 bases; junction bases outside the gene matches: 3. Germline V gene lookup returns CDR1 SGHTA and CDR2 FQGNSA. The CDR3 is 15 amino acids. This CDR3 is CASSSSGGSYNEQFF. The CDR3 DNA is TGTGCCAGCAGCTCCTCAGGGGGCTCCTACAATGAGCAGTTCTTC.

This clone has a handful of counts. The same CDR3 can be traced to other DNA sequences in this sample. The chain couples TRBV30 to TRBJ1-3; perhaps TRBD1 as D (5 bases). Germline CDR1 is GTSNPN and CDR2 is SVGIG (reference sequence). The CDR3 totals 14 residues. V lost 0 bases, J lost 1 base, and 7 bases lay in between. CDR3 sequence: CAWSVKGSGNTIYF. The CDR3 nucleotides are TGTGCCTGGAGTGTGAAGGGGTCTGGAAACACCATATATTTT.

The CDR3 DNA follows: TGTGCCAGCAGTGAAGTTTGGGGAGGCTACACCTTC. Amino acid sequence: CASSEVWGGYTF. J is TRBJ1-2 and V is TRBV25-1; D not resolved. The CDR3 is 12 residues long. With 2 bases removed from V and 8 bases from J, the gap between germline ends came to 9 bases. CDR1 and CDR2 from the germline V gene are MGHDK and SYGVNS.